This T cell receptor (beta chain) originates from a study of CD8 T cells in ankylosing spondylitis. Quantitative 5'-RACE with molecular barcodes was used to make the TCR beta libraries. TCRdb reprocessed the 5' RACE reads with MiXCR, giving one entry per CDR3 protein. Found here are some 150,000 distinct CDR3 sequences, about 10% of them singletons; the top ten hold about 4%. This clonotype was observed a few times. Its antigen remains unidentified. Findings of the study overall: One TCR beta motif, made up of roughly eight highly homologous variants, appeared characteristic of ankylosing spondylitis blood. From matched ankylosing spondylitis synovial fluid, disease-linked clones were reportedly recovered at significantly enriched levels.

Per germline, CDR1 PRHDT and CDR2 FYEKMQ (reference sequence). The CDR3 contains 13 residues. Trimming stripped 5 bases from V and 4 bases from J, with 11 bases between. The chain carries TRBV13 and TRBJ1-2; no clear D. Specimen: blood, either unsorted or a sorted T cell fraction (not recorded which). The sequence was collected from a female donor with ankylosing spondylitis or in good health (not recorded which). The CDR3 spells CASSPTESYGYTF. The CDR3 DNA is TGTGCCAGCAGCCCGACTGAATCCTATGGCTACACCTTC. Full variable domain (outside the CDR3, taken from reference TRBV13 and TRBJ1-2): AAGVIQSPRHLIKEKRETATLKCYPIPRHDTVYWYQQGPGQDPQFLISFYEKMQSDKGSIPDRFSAQQFSDYHSELNMSSLELGDSALYFCASSPTESYGYTFGSGTRLTVV.